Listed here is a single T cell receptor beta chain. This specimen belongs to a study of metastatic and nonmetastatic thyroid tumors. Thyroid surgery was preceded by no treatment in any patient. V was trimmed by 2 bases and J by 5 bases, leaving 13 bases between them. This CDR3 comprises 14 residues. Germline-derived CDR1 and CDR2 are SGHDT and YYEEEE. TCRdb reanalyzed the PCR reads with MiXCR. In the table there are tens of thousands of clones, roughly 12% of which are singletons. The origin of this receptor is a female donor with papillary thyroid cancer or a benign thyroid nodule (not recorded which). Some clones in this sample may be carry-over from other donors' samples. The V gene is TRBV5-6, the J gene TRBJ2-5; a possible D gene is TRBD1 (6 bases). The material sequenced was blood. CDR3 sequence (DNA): TGTGCCAGCAGCTTTTCAGGGGAAGGGGAGACCCAGTACTTC. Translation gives CASSFSGEGETQYF.